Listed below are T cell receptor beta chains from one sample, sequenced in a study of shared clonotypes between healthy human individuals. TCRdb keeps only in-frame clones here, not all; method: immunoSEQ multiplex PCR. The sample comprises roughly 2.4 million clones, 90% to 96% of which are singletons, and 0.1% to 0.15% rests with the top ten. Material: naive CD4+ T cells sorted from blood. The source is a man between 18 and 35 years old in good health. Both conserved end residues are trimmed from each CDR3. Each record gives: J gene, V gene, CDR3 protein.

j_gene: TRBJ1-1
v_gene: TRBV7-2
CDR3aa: ASSLDRSNTEAF

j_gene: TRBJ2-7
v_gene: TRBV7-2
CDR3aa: ASSSLGGGAVYEQY

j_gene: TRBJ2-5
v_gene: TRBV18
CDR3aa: ASSPFEGTRETQY

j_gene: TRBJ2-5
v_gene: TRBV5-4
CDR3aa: ASSLAQGGLLAGAETQY

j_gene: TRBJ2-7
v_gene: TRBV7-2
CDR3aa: ASSPSGVSYEQY

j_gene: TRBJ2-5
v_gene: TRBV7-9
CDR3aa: ASSLGDKYQETQY

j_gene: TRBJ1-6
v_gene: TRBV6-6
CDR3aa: ASRRDRGGFSPLH

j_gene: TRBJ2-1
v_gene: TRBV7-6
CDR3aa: ASSWSGTTQQF

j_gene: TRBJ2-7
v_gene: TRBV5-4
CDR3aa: APPMTPGTSGSCSYEQY

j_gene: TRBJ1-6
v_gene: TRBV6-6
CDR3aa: ASSRGQGMGPLH

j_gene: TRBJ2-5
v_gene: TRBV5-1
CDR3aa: ASSLAGETQY

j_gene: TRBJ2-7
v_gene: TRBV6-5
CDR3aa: ASGGTGVGEQY

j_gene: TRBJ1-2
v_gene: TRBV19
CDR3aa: ASSHPPSGAAGGYT

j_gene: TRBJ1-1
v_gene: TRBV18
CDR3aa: ASSLKAPGRTF

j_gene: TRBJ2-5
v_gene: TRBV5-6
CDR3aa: ASSPHSNRETQY

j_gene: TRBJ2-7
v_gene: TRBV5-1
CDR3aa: ASSGESEQY

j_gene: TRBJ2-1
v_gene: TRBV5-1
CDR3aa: ASSPGLAGLYNEQF

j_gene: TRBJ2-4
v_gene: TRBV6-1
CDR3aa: ASSQAGGVIQY

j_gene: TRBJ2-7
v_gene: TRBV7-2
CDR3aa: ASSWDGPGEQY

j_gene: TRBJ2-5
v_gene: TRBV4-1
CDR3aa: ASSQDPRGAQY

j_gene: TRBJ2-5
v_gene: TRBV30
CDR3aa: AWSPGGGTQETQY

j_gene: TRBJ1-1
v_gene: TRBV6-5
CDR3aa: ASSRVEGAEAF

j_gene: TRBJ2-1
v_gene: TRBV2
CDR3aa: ASSPTRSPQF

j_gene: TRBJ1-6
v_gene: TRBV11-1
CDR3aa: ASSLQGNSPLH

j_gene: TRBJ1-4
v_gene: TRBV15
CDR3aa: ATSRDDRSGEKLF